The 15 T cell receptor beta chains in this list originate from one sample, sequenced in a study of T cells after yellow fever vaccination. TCRdb processed the 5' RACE reads anew with MiXCR; each CDR3 protein has one entry. The sample includes 150,000 or so distinct CDR3 sequences, approximately 10% of them seen just once. Sequenced here: CD8+ T cells sorted from PBMCs, sampled 45 days after the yellow fever booster vaccination. The receptor set was obtained from a man aged 18 to 30 who received the YFV17D yellow fever vaccine.

This clonotype has only a few counts. DNA of the CDR3: TGTGCCAGCAACCCGACGACATCCTCACCCCTCCACTTT. This gives the protein CASNPTTSSPLHF. This chain joins TRBV6-2 or TRBV6-3 and TRBJ1-6; D uncertain. Trimming shortened V by 7 bases and J by 10 bases, and 14 bases separated the two germline ends. CDR3 length equals 13 residues. CDR1 MNHEY and CDR2 SVGEGT come from the germline V gene.

The V gene is TRBV27, the J gene TRBJ1-5; D uncertain. The CDR3 is 16 residues long. The germline V and J ends were trimmed by 1 base and 2 bases, with 12 bases remaining between them. Per germline, CDR1 MNHEY and CDR2 SMNVEV (reference sequence). The CDR3 nucleotides read TGTGCCAGCAGTTTATACGGAGGCTCCGGCAATCAGCCCCAGCATTTT. Amino acid sequence: CASSLYGGSGNQPQHF.

This clonotype has only a few counts. The V gene is TRBV4-1, the J gene TRBJ2-3, with TRBD2 matching 10 bases. V shed 1 base and J 0 bases; nucleotides not matched to a gene: 7. The CDR3 is 18 residues long. The germline V gene encodes CDR1 MGHRA and CDR2 YSYEKL. The CDR3 DNA reads TGCGCCAGCAGCCAAGGGCTAGCGGGGGAATATAGCACAGATACGCAGTATTTT. Its protein product is CASSQGLAGEYSTDTQYF.

The chain employs TRBV3-1 and TRBJ2-2; D unresolved. The V end lost 1 base, the J end lost 0 bases, and 3 bases lay between the germline ends. The CDR3 is 14 residues long. CDR1 is LGHDT, CDR2 YNNKEL, per germline (reference sequence). CDR3 in amino acids: CASSQVSNTGELFF. DNA for the CDR3: TGTGCCAGCAGCCAAGTGTCGAACACCGGGGAGCTGTTTTTT. The full variable domain, rest sourced from reference TRBV3-1 and TRBJ2-2, is DTAVSQTPKYLVTQMGNDKSIKCEQNLGHDTMYWYKQDSKKFLKIMFSYNNKELIINETVPNRFSPKSPDKAHLNLHINSLELGDSAVYFCASSQVSNTGELFFGEGSRLTVL.

This clonotype was seen a few times. This chain uses TRBV4-1 with TRBJ1-2, with TRBD1 matching over 7 bases. CDR3 length: 15 amino acids. In germline, CDR1 is MGHRA, CDR2 YSYEKL. V was clipped by 0 bases and J by 4 bases; unmatched bases: 5. The CDR3 is CASSQDQGGSYGYTF. The CDR3 region has the DNA TGCGCCAGCAGCCAAGATCAGGGGGGCAGCTATGGCTACACCTTC.

This clonotype has more than one count but fewer than ten. The V and J genes are TRBV4-3 and TRBJ1-6, with no clear D. CDR3 length: 12 amino acids. Germline lookup yields CDR1 LGHNA and CDR2 YSLEER. V dropped 4 bases and J dropped 9 bases, with 7 bases sitting between them. Written as DNA, the CDR3 is TGCGCCAGCAGCCTCACGATTTCACCCCTCCACTTT. This sequence encodes CASSLTISPLHF.

V and J are TRBV5-1 and TRBJ2-1; 8 bases match TRBD1. This CDR3 contains 15 residues. Germline V gives CDR1 SGHRS, CDR2 YFSETQ. With 0 bases clipped from V and 10 bases from J, the junction kept 9 bases outside the gene matches. The CDR3 nucleotides are TGCGCCAGCAGCTTGGATCAGGGACAGGTTAGGGAGCAGTTCTTC. This sequence encodes CASSLDQGQVREQFF.

The table lists this clonotype with a few counts. V gene TRBV20-1 combines with J gene TRBJ2-2; 11 bases agree with TRBD1. The length of the CDR3 is 19 residues. From germline, CDR1 is DFQATT and CDR2 SNEGSKA (reference sequence). With V trimmed by 3 bases and J by 4 bases, 16 bases remained unmatched. Here the CDR3 reads CSASARTGGSGVGTGELFF. The CDR3 nucleotides read TGCAGTGCTAGTGCCCGGACAGGGGGCTCTGGCGTGGGCACCGGGGAGCTGTTTTTT.

The table lists this clonotype with a few counts. The chain recombines TRBV20-1 with TRBJ2-5, with D possibly matching TRBD1 (6 bases). Germline V lookup: CDR1 DFQATT, CDR2 SNEGSKA (reference sequence). Trimming removed 1 base at V and 3 bases at J, with 9 bases between. The CDR3 has 13 amino acids. CDR3 region: CSARAWDKETQYF. DNA for the CDR3: TGCAGTGCTAGAGCCTGGGACAAAGAGACCCAGTACTTC.

There are many counts of this clonotype. The chain has TRBV3-1 and TRBJ2-1; TRBD2 matches 8 bases. Germline CDR1 reads LGHDT; CDR2 reads YNNKEL (reference sequence). The trim removed 0 bases at V and 7 bases at J, leaving 8 bases unmatched. The CDR3 spans 16 residues. The CDR3 protein is CASSQEVARGDNEQFF. CDR3 sequence (DNA): TGTGCCAGCAGCCAAGAGGTCGCGCGGGGGGATAATGAGCAGTTCTTC.

The gene calls are TRBV29-1 and TRBJ1-2, with D hard to call. Germline values: CDR1 SQVTM, CDR2 ANQGSEA. There are 11 residues in the CDR3. Trimming took 6 bases from V and 6 from J, leaving 11 bases between them. For the CDR3, the DNA is TGCAGCGTCTTTCCTGATAATGGCTACACCTTC. It codes for CSVFPDNGYTF.

This clonotype has ten or more counts. This chain links TRBV27 with TRBJ1-1; D gene ambiguous. The CDR3 runs to 13 residues. Between the trimmed V and J ends, which lost 8 bases and 1 base, there was a span of 11 bases. Germline CDR1 is MNHEY and CDR2 is SMNVEV (reference sequence). CDR3 in DNA: TGTGCCAGCCGGGGTCAATCGAACACTGAAGCTTTCTTT. Its translation: CASRGQSNTEAFF.

The rearrangement joins TRBV7-9 to TRBJ2-5, with a tentative D call TRBD2 (6 bases). The ends were cut back, 1 base at V and 1 base at J, with 10 bases in the middle. The CDR3 is 15 amino acids. The germline V gene has CDR1 SEHNR and CDR2 FQNEAQ (reference sequence). This CDR3 reads CASSLVMGLQETQYF. CDR3 DNA: TGTGCCAGCAGCTTAGTTATGGGACTCCAAGAGACCCAGTACTTC.

The V and J genes are TRBV7-3 and TRBJ2-1, with TRBD1 matching over 9 bases. Germline CDR1 reads SGHTA; CDR2 reads FQGTGA. The CDR3 covers 13 residues. Unmatched junction bases numbered 0, after V lost 3 bases and J lost 6 bases. The CDR3 is CASSLGQGNEQFF. CDR3 nucleotide sequence: TGTGCCAGCAGCTTGGGACAGGGCAATGAGCAGTTCTTC.

This clonotype was picked up a small number of times. A read error may be the cause here, since a much bigger clone is one base away. The chain carries TRBV12-3 or TRBV12-4 and TRBJ1-1; D unresolved. The CDR3 loop spans 13 amino acids. Trimming removed 2 bases at V and 5 bases at J, with 9 bases between. CDR3 region: CASSLRGRTEAFF. The CDR3 bases are TGTGCCAGCAGTTTACGGGGAAGGACTGAAGCTTTCTTT.